This T cell receptor beta chain was captured by sequencing in a study of T cell changes during pregnancy in multiple sclerosis (dated by TCRdb to the late 2010s). For the study in its entirety: The study looked at changes in the T cell repertoire across pregnancy in women with multiple sclerosis.

To note about this clone: Its antigen specificity is not known. The record has no base qualities; no much larger clone is one base away.

Reading the germline V gene gives CDR1 MNHNS and CDR2 SASEGT. From cysteine to phenylalanine, the CDR3 is 17 amino acids long. Only the CDR3 region is kept as DNA, spanning 51 bases read in frame from base 1. The germline V and J ends show losses of 4 bases and 6 bases respectively, and no gene match explains 15 bases of the junction. Library prep was done by the immunoSEQ multiplex PCR assay. TCRdb stores this immuneACCESS table with in-frame sequences only. Part of the clones is absent; in the studies checked, under half of the shortfall reflects unresolved V genes, and no reason is known for the rest. This sample has roughly 93,000 clones in its table, and 91% of those were observed once. About 1.8% of the sample goes to the ten largest clones.

This chain is built from TRBV6-1 and TRBJ2-4, with TRBD1 matching 7 junction bases. This clonotype originated in a female donor in good health, enrolled as a control in a pregnancy study. The sample in question was peripheral blood, obtained in the first trimester of pregnancy. The DNA sequence follows: TGTGCCAGCAGTGCGCGTGAGACAGGGCGAGGGGGAAACATTCAGTACTTC. Translated, it reads CASSARETGRGGNIQYF.